Following are 9 T cell receptor beta chains from one sample sequenced in a study of cytomegalovirus exposure and HLA in healthy donors. Assay: immunoSEQ multiplex PCR; the TCRdb copy retains only in-frame clones and omits some. There are 55,000 to 70,000 clones in the sample; 80% to 95% occur only once, and approximately 5% lies in the top ten. The material sequenced was PBMCs. The receptors were sampled from a man between 18 and 35 years old in good health and CMV-seropositive.

This chain uses TRBV5-8 with TRBJ2-1, with D unclear. The germline gives CDR1 SGHTS, CDR2 YDEGEE. CDR3 length equals 14 residues. Trimming pared 0 bases from V and 0 bases from J, leaving 4 bases between. The CDR3 DNA reads as TGTGCCAGCAGCTTGGACAGCTCCTACAATGAGCAGTTCTTC. Its protein is CASSLDSSYNEQFF.

This chain links TRBV10-3 with TRBJ2-3; 13 bases are shared with TRBD2. This CDR3 region has 18 residues. Germline values: CDR1 ENHRY, CDR2 SYGVKD. J lost 1 base, V lost 6 bases, and 10 bases had no gene match. CDR3 in DNA: TGTGCCATCAGGGGACTAGCGGGAAATCAGTTTGGCACAGATACGCAGTATTTT. Amino acid sequence: CAIRGLAGNQFGTDTQYF.

V is TRBV28 and J is TRBJ2-1; 10 positions agree with TRBD2. Looked up from germline, CDR1 is MDHEN and CDR2 is SYDVKM. The length of the CDR3 is 15 residues. With V trimmed by 6 bases and J by 2 bases, 4 bases remained unmatched. This chain's CDR3 is CASSFSGRAYNEQFF. The CDR3 nucleotides are TGTGCCAGCAGCTTCAGCGGGAGGGCCTACAATGAGCAGTTCTTC. Drawing the rest from reference TRBV28 and TRBJ2-1, the complete variable domain is DVKVTQSSRYLVKRTGEKVFLECVQDMDHENMFWYRQDPGLGLRLIYFSYDVKMKEKGDIPEGYSVSREKKERFSLILESASTNQTSMYLCASSFSGRAYNEQFFGPGTRLTVL.

The count of this clone is one. The chain carries TRBV5-4 and TRBJ2-1; 15 positions agree with TRBD2. This CDR3 spans 17 amino acids. CDR1 and CDR2 (germline): SGHNT, YYREEE (reference sequence). The trim removed 5 bases at V and 8 bases at J, leaving 11 bases unmatched. The CDR3 DNA sequence: TGTGCCAGCAGATTAGGACTAGCGGGAGGGCCTGACGATGAGCAGTTCTTC. The encoded protein is CASRLGLAGGPDDEQFF.

This chain connects TRBV6-1 to TRBJ1-2; D is perhaps TRBD1 (6 bases). Trimming removed 6 bases at V and 5 bases at J, with 19 bases between. This CDR3 is 15 amino acids long. CDR1 is MNHNS and CDR2 is SASEGT in the germline V gene. The CDR3 region has the DNA TGTGCCAGCAGGACGACAGGAACCCCAGGGTATGGCTACACCTTC. Translating gives CASRTTGTPGYGYTF.

The chain has TRBV9 and TRBJ2-2; 10 positions match TRBD2. In germline, CDR1 is SGDLS, CDR2 YYNGEE. The V segment lost 0 bases and the J segment 8 bases; nucleotides outside the gene matches: 4. The CDR3 runs 15 residues. In DNA form, the CDR3 reads TGTGCCAGCAGCGTAGGTCTAGCGGGAGCGGGGGAGCTGTTTTTT. This sequence encodes CASSVGLAGAGELFF.

The CDR3 is CASNIIGRTGGGQPQHF. DNA for the CDR3: TGTGCCAGTAACATTATCGGGCGGACAGGGGGCGGCCAGCCCCAGCATTTT. V is TRBV19 and J is TRBJ1-5, with 11 bases fitting TRBD1. The CDR3 consists of 17 residues. CDR1 and CDR2 (germline): LNHDA, SQIVND (reference sequence). V lost 7 bases and J lost 7; bases outside the gene matches: 15. Full variable domain (rest looked up from reference TRBV19 and TRBJ1-5): DGGITQSPKYLFRKEGQNVTLSCEQNLNHDAMYWYRQDPGQGLRLIYYSQIVNDFQKGDIAEGYSVSREKKESFPLTVTSAQKNPTAFYLCASNIIGRTGGGQPQHFGDGTRLSIL.

CDR3: CASSFLDEQFF. CDR3 nucleotide sequence: TGCGCCAGCAGCTTTCTAGATGAGCAGTTCTTC. This chain links TRBV5-1 with TRBJ2-1; no reliable D call. The CDR3 contains 11 residues. With 2 bases removed from V and 8 bases from J, the gap between germline ends came to 5 bases. Germline CDR1 SGHRS, CDR2 YFSETQ.

This sequence joins TRBV6-5 and TRBJ1-5, with D perhaps matching TRBD1 (5 bases). Trimming stripped 0 bases from V and 6 bases from J, with 12 bases between. CDR1 and CDR2 (germline): MNHEY, SVGAGI. The CDR3 has 15 amino acids. The chain's CDR3 is CASSYSGGAGQPQHF. The CDR3 bases are TGTGCCAGCAGTTACTCGGGAGGGGCGGGTCAGCCCCAGCATTTT.